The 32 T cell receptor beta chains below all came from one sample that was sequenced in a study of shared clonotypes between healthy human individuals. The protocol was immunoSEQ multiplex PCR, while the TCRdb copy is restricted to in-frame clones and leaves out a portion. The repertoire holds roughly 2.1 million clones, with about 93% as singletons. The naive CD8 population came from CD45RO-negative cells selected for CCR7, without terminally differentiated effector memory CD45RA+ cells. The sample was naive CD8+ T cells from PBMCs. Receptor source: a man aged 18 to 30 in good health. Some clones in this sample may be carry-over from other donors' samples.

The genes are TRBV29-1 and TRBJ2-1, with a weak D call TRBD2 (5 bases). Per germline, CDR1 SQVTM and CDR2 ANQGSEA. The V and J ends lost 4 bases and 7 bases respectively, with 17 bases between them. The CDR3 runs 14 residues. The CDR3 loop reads CSVVGELPGNEQFF. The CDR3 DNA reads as TGCAGCGTTGTGGGAGAACTCCCGGGAAATGAGCAGTTCTTC.

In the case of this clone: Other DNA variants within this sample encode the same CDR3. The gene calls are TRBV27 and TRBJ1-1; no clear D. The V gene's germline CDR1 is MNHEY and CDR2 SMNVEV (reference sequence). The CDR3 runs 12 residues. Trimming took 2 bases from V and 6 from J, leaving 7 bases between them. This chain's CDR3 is CASSLGGAEAFF. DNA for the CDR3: TGTGCCAGCAGTTTAGGTGGCGCTGAAGCTTTCTTT.

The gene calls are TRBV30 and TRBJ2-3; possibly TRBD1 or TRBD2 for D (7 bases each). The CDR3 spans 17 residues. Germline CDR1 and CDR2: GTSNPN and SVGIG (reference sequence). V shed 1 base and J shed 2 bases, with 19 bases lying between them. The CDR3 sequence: CAWSDQGEAGYTDTQYF. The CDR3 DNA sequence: TGTGCCTGGAGTGATCAGGGGGAAGCGGGGTACACAGATACGCAGTATTTT.

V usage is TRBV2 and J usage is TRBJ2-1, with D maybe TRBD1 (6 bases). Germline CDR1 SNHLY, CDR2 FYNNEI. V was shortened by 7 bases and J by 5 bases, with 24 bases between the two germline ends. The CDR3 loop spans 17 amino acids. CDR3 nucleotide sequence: TGTGCCAGCACCCCACGAGTTTTGTGGACAGAGGACAATGAGCAGTTCTTC. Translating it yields CASTPRVLWTEDNEQFF.

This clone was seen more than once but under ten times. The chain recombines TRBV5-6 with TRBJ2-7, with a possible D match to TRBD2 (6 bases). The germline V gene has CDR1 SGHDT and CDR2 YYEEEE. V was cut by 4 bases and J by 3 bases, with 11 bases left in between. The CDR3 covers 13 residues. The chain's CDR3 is CASSGGPHYEQYF. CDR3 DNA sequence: TGTGCCAGCAGCGGAGGGCCCCACTACGAGCAGTACTTC.

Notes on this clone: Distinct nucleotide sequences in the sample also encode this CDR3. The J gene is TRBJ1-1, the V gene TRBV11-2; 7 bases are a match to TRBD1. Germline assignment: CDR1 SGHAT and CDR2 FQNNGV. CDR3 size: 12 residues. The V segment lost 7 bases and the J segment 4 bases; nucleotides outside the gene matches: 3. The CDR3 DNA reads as TGTGCCAGCACCCCAGGGGGCACTGAAGCTTTCTTT. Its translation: CASTPGGTEAFF.

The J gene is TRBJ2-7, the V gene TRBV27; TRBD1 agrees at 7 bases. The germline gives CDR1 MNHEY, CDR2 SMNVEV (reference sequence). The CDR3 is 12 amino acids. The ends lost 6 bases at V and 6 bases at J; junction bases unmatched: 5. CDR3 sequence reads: CASRTGFGEQYF. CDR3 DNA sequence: TGTGCCAGCAGGACAGGGTTTGGCGAGCAGTACTTC.

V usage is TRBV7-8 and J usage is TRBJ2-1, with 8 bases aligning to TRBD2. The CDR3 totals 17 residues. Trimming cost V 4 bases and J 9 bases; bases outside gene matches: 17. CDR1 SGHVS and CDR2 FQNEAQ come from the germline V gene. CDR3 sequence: CASSSAAPGLVSAEQFF. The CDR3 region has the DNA TGTGCCAGCAGCTCAGCGGCCCCGGGACTAGTGAGCGCTGAGCAGTTCTTC.

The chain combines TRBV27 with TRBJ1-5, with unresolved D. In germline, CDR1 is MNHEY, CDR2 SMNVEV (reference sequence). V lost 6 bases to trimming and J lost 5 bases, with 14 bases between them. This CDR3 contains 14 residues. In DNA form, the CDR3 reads TGTGCCAGCAGACCCACTACGGGGTATCAGCCCCAGCATTTT. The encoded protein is CASRPTTGYQPQHF.

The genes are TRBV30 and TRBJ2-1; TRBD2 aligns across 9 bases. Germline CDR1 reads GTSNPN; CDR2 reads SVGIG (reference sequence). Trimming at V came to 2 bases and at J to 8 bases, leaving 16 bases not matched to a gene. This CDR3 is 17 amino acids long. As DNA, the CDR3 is TGTGCCTGGAGTATTCGGGTAGCGGGAGCCCGACGGGATGAGCAGTTCTTC. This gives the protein CAWSIRVAGARRDEQFF.

The CDR3 is CASRPSGGLDNTGELFF. DNA of the CDR3: TGTGCCAGCAGACCTTCGGGCGGACTAGATAACACCGGGGAGCTGTTTTTT. The rearrangement links TRBV11-2 to TRBJ2-2; 7 positions match TRBD2. The J segment lost 2 bases and the V segment lost 6 bases, leaving 12 bases of the junction unmatched. The CDR3 totals 17 residues. Per the germline V gene, CDR1 is SGHAT and CDR2 is FQNNGV.

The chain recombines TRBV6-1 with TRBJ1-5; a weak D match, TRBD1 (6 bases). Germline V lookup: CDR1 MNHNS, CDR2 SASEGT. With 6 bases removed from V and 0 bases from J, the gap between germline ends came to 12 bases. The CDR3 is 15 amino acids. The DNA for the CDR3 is TGTGCCAGCAGACAGGGAACCTATAGCAATCAGCCCCAGCATTTT. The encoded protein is CASRQGTYSNQPQHF.

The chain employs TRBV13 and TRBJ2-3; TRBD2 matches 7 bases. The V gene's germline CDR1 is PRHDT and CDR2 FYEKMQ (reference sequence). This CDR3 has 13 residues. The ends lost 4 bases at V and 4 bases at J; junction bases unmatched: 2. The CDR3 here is CASSYGLADTQYF. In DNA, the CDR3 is TGTGCCAGCAGCTACGGACTAGCAGATACGCAGTATTTT.

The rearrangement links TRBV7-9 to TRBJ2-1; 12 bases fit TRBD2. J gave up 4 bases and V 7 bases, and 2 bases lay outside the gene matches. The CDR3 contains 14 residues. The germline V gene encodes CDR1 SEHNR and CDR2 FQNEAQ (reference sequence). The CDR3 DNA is TGTGCCAGCAAAGGGACTAGCGGGTACAATGAGCAGTTCTTC. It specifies CASKGTSGYNEQFF.

Written as DNA, the CDR3 is TGTGCCAGCAGCTTAGGGGGCCTTGGGGCCAACGTCCTGACTTTC. Its protein is CASSLGGLGANVLTF. V is TRBV7-9 and J is TRBJ2-6; tentatively, D is TRBD1 (5 bases). V lost 1 base and J lost 3, with 7 bases in between. This CDR3 region has 15 residues. CDR1 and CDR2 (germline): SEHNR, FQNEAQ (reference sequence).

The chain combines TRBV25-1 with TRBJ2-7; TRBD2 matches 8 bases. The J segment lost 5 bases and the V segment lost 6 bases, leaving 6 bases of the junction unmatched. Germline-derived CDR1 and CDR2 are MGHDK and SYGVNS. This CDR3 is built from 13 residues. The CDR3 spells CASRGTRSDEQYF. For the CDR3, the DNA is TGTGCCAGCAGGGGGACTAGGAGCGACGAGCAGTACTTC.

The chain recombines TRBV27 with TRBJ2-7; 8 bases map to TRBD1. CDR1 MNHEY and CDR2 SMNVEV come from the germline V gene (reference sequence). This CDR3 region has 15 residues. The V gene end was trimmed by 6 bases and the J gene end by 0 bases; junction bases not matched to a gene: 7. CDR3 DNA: TGTGCCAGCAGCCCACAGGGGGTTAACTCCTACGAGCAGTACTTC. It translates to CASSPQGVNSYEQYF.

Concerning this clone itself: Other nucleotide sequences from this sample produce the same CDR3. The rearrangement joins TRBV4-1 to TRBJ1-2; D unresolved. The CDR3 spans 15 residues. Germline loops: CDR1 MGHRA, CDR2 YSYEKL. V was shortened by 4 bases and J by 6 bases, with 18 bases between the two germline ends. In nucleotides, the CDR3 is TGCGCCAGCAGCCGGGCCACGGGAGTAGGAGATGGCTACACCTTC. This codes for CASSRATGVGDGYTF.

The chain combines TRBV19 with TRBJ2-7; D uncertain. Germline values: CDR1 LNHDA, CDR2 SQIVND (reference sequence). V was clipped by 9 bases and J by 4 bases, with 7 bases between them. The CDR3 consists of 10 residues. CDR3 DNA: TGTGCCAGCACTGCTTACGAGCAGTACTTC. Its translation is CASTAYEQYF.

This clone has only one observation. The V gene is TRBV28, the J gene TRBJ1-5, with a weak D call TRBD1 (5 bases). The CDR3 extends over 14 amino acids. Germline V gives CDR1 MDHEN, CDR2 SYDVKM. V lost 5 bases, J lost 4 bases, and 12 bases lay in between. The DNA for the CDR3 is TGTGCCAGCAGTCAGGGAGAACTAAATCAGCCCCAGCATTTT. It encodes CASSQGELNQPQHF. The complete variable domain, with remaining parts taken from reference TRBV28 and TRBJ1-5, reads DVKVTQSSRYLVKRTGEKVFLECVQDMDHENMFWYRQDPGLGLRLIYFSYDVKMKEKGDIPEGYSVSREKKERFSLILESASTNQTSMYLCASSQGELNQPQHFGDGTRLSIL.

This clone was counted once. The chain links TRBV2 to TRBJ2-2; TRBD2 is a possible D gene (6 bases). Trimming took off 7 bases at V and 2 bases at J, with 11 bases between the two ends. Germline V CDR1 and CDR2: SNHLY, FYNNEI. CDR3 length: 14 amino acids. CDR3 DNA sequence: TGTGCCAGCACCCCGGGGACTAACACCGGGGAGCTGTTTTTT. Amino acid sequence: CASTPGTNTGELFF. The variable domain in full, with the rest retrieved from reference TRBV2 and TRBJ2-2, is EPEVTQTPSHQVTQMGQEVILRCVPISNHLYFYWYRQILGQKVEFLVSFYNNEISEKSEIFDDQFSVERPDGSNFTLKIRSTKLEDSAMYFCASTPGTNTGELFFGEGSRLTVL.

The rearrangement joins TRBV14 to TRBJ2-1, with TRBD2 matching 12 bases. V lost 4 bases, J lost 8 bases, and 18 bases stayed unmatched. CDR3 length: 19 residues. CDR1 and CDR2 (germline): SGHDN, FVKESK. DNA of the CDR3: TGTGCCAGCAGCCGACCGGGACAGGGTGCTAGCGGGAGGGCAGATGAGCAGTTCTTC. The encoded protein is CASSRPGQGASGRADEQFF.

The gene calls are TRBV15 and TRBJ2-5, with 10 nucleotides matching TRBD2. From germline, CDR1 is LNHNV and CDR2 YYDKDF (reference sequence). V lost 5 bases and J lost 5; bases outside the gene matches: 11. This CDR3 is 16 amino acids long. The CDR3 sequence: CATSEALAGVRETQYF. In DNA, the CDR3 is TGTGCCACCAGCGAGGCCCTAGCGGGAGTTCGGGAGACCCAGTACTTC.

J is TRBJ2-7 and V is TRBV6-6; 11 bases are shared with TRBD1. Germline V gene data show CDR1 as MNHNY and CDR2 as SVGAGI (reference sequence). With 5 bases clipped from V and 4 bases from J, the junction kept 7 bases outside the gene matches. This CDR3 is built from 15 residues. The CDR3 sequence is CASSGRDRGNYEQYF. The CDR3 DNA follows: TGTGCCAGCAGTGGCCGGGACAGGGGGAATTACGAGCAGTACTTC.

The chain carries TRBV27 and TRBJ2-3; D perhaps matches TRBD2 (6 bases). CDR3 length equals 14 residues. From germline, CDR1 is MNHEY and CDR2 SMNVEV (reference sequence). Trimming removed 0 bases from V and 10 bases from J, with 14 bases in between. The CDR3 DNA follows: TGTGCCAGCAGTTTATCGTTCTGGGGGGACGCGCAGTATTTT. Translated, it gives CASSLSFWGDAQYF.

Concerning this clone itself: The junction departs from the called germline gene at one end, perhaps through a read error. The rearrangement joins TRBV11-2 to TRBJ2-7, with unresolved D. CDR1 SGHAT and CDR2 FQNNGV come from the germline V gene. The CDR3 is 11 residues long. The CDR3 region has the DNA TGTGCCAGCAGCTTAGGAATTCCCCACCACTTC. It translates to CASSLGIPHHF.

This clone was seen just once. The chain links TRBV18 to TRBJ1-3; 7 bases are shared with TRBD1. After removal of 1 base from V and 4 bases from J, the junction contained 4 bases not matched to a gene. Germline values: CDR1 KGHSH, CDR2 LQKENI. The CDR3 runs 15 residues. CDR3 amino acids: CASSPQGAVGNTIYF. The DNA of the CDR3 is TGTGCCAGCTCACCACAGGGGGCAGTCGGAAACACCATATATTTT.

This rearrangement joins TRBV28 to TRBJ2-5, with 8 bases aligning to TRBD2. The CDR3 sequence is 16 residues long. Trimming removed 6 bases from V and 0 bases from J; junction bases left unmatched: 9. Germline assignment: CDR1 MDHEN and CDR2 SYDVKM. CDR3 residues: CASSLEAGVNQETQYF. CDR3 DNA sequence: TGTGCCAGCAGCCTTGAAGCGGGAGTGAACCAAGAGACCCAGTACTTC.

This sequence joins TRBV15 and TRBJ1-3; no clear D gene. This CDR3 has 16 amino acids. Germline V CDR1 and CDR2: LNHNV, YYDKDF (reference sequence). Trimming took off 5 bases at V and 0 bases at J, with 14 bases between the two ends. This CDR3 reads CATSSRFHYSGNTIYF. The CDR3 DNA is TGTGCCACCAGCTCACGGTTCCACTACTCTGGAAACACCATATATTTT.

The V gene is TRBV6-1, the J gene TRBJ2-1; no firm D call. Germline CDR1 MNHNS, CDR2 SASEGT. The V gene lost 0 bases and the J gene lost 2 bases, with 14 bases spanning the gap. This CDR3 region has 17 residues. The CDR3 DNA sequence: TGTGCCAGCAGTGAAGCTGTAACACCCGTCACCTACAATGAGCAGTTCTTC. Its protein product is CASSEAVTPVTYNEQFF.

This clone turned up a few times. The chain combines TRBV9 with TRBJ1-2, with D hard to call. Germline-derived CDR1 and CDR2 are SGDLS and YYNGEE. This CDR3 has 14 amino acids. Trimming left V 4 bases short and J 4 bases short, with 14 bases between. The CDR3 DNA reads TGTGCCAGCAGCCCGACCGGATTAACCTATGGCTACACCTTC. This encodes CASSPTGLTYGYTF.

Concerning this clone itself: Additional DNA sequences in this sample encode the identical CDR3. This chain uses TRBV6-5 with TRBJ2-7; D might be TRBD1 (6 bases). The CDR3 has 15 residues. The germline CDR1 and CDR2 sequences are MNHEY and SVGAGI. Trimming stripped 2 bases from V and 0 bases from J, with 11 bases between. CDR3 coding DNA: TGTGCCAGCAGTTACGGTTTAGGGGGCTCCTACGAGCAGTACTTC. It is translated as CASSYGLGGSYEQYF.